This T cell receptor beta chain is drawn from a study of blood T cell repertoires in COVID-19. Produced via immunoSEQ multiplex PCR; TCRdb's table is partial and in-frame only. The profile shows fewer than 250,000 clones, about 91% of them singletons. The sequence derives from a woman aged 25 to 39 with acute COVID-19. The specimen sequenced was PBMCs or T cells enriched from blood (not recorded which).

The CDR3 sequence is CASSQDGERGAGDTQYF. Here the CDR3 DNA reads TGTGCCAGCAGCCAAGACGGGGAGCGGGGGGCTGGGGATACGCAGTATTTT. The J gene is TRBJ2-3, the V gene TRBV3-1 (or the pseudogene TRBV3-2), with 9 bases fitting TRBD2. J was trimmed by 6 bases and V by 0 bases; bases with no gene match: 10. CDR3 length: 17 residues. CDR1 LGHDT and CDR2 YNNKEL come from the germline V gene (reference sequence).